Listed below are T cell receptor beta chains from one sample, sequenced in a study of T-cell reconstitution after alpha-beta-depleted transplantation in children. One entry per CDR3 protein, called by TCRdb with MiXCR from the PCR reads. The repertoire holds about 27,000 distinct CDR3 sequences, with 6.3% as singletons. The source material was PBMCs, mostly from graft donor cells, sampled 180 days after TCRalphabeta/CD19-depleted stem cell transplant. The receptor source for this set is a male patient aged 10 to 17 who had a stem cell transplant for acute myeloid leukemia, so the T cells may come from the graft donor. Both conserved end residues are trimmed from each CDR3.

v_call	cdr3_aa
TRBV20-1	SARGPTSGRLDEQY
TRBV7-9	ASTRGTRYEQY
TRBV6-2/TRBV6-3	ASRRDRNTGELF
TRBV6-6	ASSYSAWGMDEAF
TRBV5-5	ASSLVGFSGNTIY
TRBV7-2	ASSLVDREQY
TRBV7-1	ASSSRRTGQTVGDTEAF
TRBV9	ASSAQQGASYEQY
TRBV3-1	ASSQDWAASYNSPLH
TRBV2	ASIRGSGEKLF
TRBV28	ASSLTSGRDWF
TRBV29-1	SVEVYRAADTQY
TRBV27	ASRVPLGTEAF
TRBV3-1	ASSRSATQHY
TRBV3-1	ASSLSSSGELF
TRBV18	ASSPTQGDTEAF
TRBV27	ATTLEGSRYNSPLH
TRBV6-1	ASRGGVNEKLF
TRBV20-1	SATGWGSMNTEAF
TRBV20-1	SARAGGSGTGELF
TRBV15	ATRDRPGSEKLF
TRBV27	ASILRGPAGVQSEQF
TRBV5-5	ASSLFPAGALGDTQY
TRBV11-2	ASSPGPNYGYT
TRBV5-6	ASSLVPTGTTGNEQF
TRBV3-1	AFCCLSGSGSRYNEQF
TRBV5-1	ASSLGLIGNEQF
TRBV7-6	ASSNTGGSQETQY
TRBV4-3	ASSQALRAVNTEAF